Below are 21 T cell receptor beta chains sequenced from a single sample in a study of graft-versus-host responses after intestinal transplantation. Profiling relied on immunoSEQ multiplex PCR, and the TCRdb table lists in-frame clones only, not all of them. Of some 79,000 clones listed, roughly 91% are singletons. Their target antigens are unknown. Source: unstimulated CD4+ T cells sorted from spleen or lymph node cells, taken before intestinal transplant. Receptor source: a human donor who received an intestinal transplant.

The V gene is TRBV6-5, the J gene TRBJ1-4; D gene unclear. V lost 2 bases and J 10 bases, leaving 14 bases between the germline ends. The germline CDR1 and CDR2 sequences are MNHEY and SVGAGI. CDR3 length: 14 amino acids. The CDR3 bases are TGTGCCAGCAGTTACGAAGTTAGTGCGGGAAAACTGTTTTTT. It specifies CASSYEVSAGKLFF.

In this sample, this clone turned up once. The V call is TRBV7-9, the J call TRBJ1-5, with D perhaps matching TRBD1 (5 bases). This CDR3 has 11 amino acids. Trimming shortened V by 4 bases and J by 9 bases, and 7 bases separated the two germline ends. Germline CDR1 reads SEHNR; CDR2 reads FQNEAQ (reference sequence). Written as DNA, the CDR3 is TGTGCCAGCAGCTCGGGGGGGCCCCAGCATTTT. Translating it yields CASSSGGPQHF. The complete variable domain, with remaining parts taken from reference TRBV7-9 and TRBJ1-5, reads DTGVSQNPRHKITKRGQNVTFRCDPISEHNRLYWYRQTLGQGPEFLTYFQNEAQLEKSRLLSDRFSAERPKGSFSTLEIQRTEQGDSAMYLCASSSGGPQHFGDGTRLSIL.

This chain uses TRBV5-6 with TRBJ2-3; D is undetermined. This CDR3 is built from 15 residues. V was pared by 2 bases and J by 0 bases, with 10 bases between. CDR1 is SGHDT, CDR2 YYEEEE, per germline. This CDR3 is CASSLRQTSTDTQYF. The CDR3 nucleotides read TGTGCCAGCAGCTTACGGCAGACTAGCACAGATACGCAGTATTTT.

The chain employs TRBV6-8 and TRBJ2-5, with D tentatively TRBD2 (6 bases). Germline CDR1 and CDR2: MNHGY and SAAAGT. With 2 bases removed from V and 2 bases from J, the gap between germline ends came to 18 bases. The CDR3 is 17 amino acids. The CDR3, as DNA: TGTGCCAGCAGTTACCCCCGGCGGTCTAGCGCACAAGAGACCCAGTACTTC. This codes for CASSYPRRSSAQETQYF.

As DNA, the CDR3 is TGTGCCAGCAGACTAGCTCAGGATATTAGGAATGAGCAGTTCTTC. Protein sequence: CASRLAQDIRNEQFF. The chain couples TRBV2 to TRBJ2-1; weak D call: TRBD2 (6 bases). Germline V gene sequence: CDR1 SNHLY, CDR2 FYNNEI. The CDR3 has 15 amino acids. The V end was cut by 6 bases, the J end by 7 bases, with 19 bases between.

The V call is TRBV4-2, the J call TRBJ1-1; D is uncertain. The CDR3 consists of 13 residues. Germline CDR1 is LGHNA and CDR2 is YNFKEQ. Deletions cut 3 bases from V and 5 bases from J, with 10 bases between. The CDR3 sequence: CASSQGRGTEAFF. CDR3 bases: TGTGCCAGCAGCCAGGGTCGGGGAACTGAAGCTTTCTTT.

The genes are TRBV27 and TRBJ2-3; TRBD2 matches at 8 bases. The CDR3 loop spans 14 amino acids. Per the germline V gene, CDR1 is MNHEY and CDR2 is SMNVEV (reference sequence). V shed 2 bases, J shed 4 bases, and the junction held 2 bases outside the gene matches. CDR3: CASSLVAGSDTQYF. The CDR3 DNA follows: TGTGCCAGCAGTTTAGTAGCGGGATCAGATACGCAGTATTTT.

The V gene is TRBV2, the J gene TRBJ1-6, with D tentatively TRBD1 (5 bases). Per the germline V gene, CDR1 is SNHLY and CDR2 is FYNNEI. This CDR3 is built from 19 residues. Between the trimmed V and J ends, which lost 1 base and 0 bases, there was a span of 16 bases. DNA for the CDR3: TGTGCCAGCAGTGAAGGAGCCGGGGGTCGGCCCTCCTATAATTCACCCCTCCACTTT. This sequence encodes CASSEGAGGRPSYNSPLHF.

This sequence joins TRBV6-6 and TRBJ2-2; no definite D call. Germline-derived CDR1 and CDR2 are MNHNY and SVGAGI (reference sequence). The CDR3 has 13 residues. The V end was cut by 6 bases, the J end by 3 bases, with 8 bases between. CDR3: CASSSRYTGELFF. As DNA, the CDR3 is TGTGCCAGCAGCTCCCGTTACACCGGGGAGCTGTTTTTT.

This chain joins TRBV11-2 and TRBJ2-7; TRBD1 matches 7 bases. CDR1 and CDR2 (germline): SGHAT, FQNNGV. After removal of 4 bases from V and 0 bases from J, the junction contained 15 bases not matched to a gene. CDR3 length: 18 amino acids. CDR3 region: CASSSRGHGQETSYEQYF. The CDR3 coding sequence is TGTGCCAGCAGCTCACGCGGCCACGGACAGGAGACCTCCTACGAGCAGTACTTC.

This chain links TRBV6-5 with TRBJ2-7, with D possibly matching TRBD1 (5 bases). Per germline, CDR1 MNHEY and CDR2 SVGAGI. Between the trimmed V and J ends, which lost 10 bases and 2 bases, there was a span of 15 bases. The CDR3 loop spans 13 amino acids. The CDR3 region has the DNA TGTGCCACCCGAGATAGGGGTCCCTACGAGCAGTACTTC. This sequence encodes CATRDRGPYEQYF.

V usage is TRBV5-1 and J usage is TRBJ2-3; 9 nucleotides agree with TRBD2. Germline V gene data show CDR1 as SGHRS and CDR2 as YFSETQ. Losses at the gene ends were 4 bases for V and 1 base for J; bases not matched to a gene: 19. This CDR3 region has 20 residues. The CDR3 reads CASSLSALLAGSVGTDTQYF. CDR3 coding DNA: TGCGCCAGCAGCCTATCGGCACTGCTAGCGGGATCCGTCGGCACAGATACGCAGTATTTT.

The count of this clone is one. This sequence joins TRBV28 and TRBJ2-3; TRBD2 might be the D (6 bases). Germline CDR1 MDHEN, CDR2 SYDVKM. This CDR3 region has 16 residues. Trimming shortened V by 4 bases and J by 3 bases, and 17 bases separated the two germline ends. CDR3 residues: CASSSIRAGMTDTQYF. The CDR3 nucleotides are TGTGCCAGCAGTTCCATCCGGGCGGGAATGACAGATACGCAGTATTTT.

The chain employs TRBV7-9 and TRBJ2-5, with TRBD1 as a possible D gene (5 bases). V was clipped by 2 bases and J by 4 bases, with 5 bases between them. Per germline, CDR1 SEHNR and CDR2 FQNEAQ (reference sequence). The CDR3 sequence is 12 residues long. The CDR3 coding sequence is TGTGCCAGCAGCTTACAGGGAGAGACCCAGTACTTC. This encodes CASSLQGETQYF.

This clone was counted once. V is TRBV19 and J is TRBJ1-3; D unclear. V was trimmed by 4 bases and J by 6 bases, leaving 13 bases between them. There are 14 residues in the CDR3. Germline assignment: CDR1 LNHDA and CDR2 SQIVND (reference sequence). The CDR3 is CASSTGREVNTIYF. The CDR3 DNA is TGTGCCAGTAGTACCGGACGGGAGGTAAACACCATATATTTT.

This chain links TRBV7-6 with TRBJ2-5, with TRBD2 matching over 11 bases. The germline V gene has CDR1 SGHVS and CDR2 FNYEAQ. This CDR3 contains 16 residues. The ends lost 1 base at V and 4 bases at J; junction bases unmatched: 5. The CDR3, as DNA: TGTGCCAGCAGCTTAGGGGCGGGACTAGCGGTAGAGACCCAGTACTTC. Amino acid sequence: CASSLGAGLAVETQYF.

The chain is built from TRBV28 and TRBJ2-7; 10 nucleotides agree with TRBD1. The germline V gene encodes CDR1 MDHEN and CDR2 SYDVKM. J was trimmed by 1 base and V by 5 bases; bases with no gene match: 14. The CDR3 sequence is 18 residues long. CDR3 amino acids: CASSLLSYRDRGSYEQYF. CDR3 DNA sequence: TGTGCCAGCAGTCTACTATCCTACCGGGACAGGGGATCCTACGAGCAGTACTTC.

This chain connects TRBV28 to TRBJ1-2, with a tentative D call TRBD1 (6 bases). Germline CDR1 and CDR2: MDHEN and SYDVKM. This CDR3 comprises 13 residues. V was clipped by 7 bases and J by 5 bases, with 14 bases between them. CDR3 in amino acids: CASKDRPRYGYTF. The CDR3 nucleotides are TGTGCCAGCAAAGACAGGCCGAGGTATGGCTACACCTTC.

This sequence joins TRBV29-1 and TRBJ2-5; a possible D gene is TRBD2 (6 bases). V dropped 3 bases and J dropped 2 bases, with 7 bases sitting between them. Germline V gene lookup returns CDR1 SQVTM and CDR2 ANQGSEA. This CDR3 comprises 12 residues. The CDR3 sequence is CSVDAGQETQYF. The CDR3 DNA follows: TGCAGCGTTGATGCGGGGCAAGAGACCCAGTACTTC.

The chain couples TRBV15 to TRBJ2-7; 9 bases fit TRBD1. The ends lost 3 bases at V and 5 bases at J; junction bases unmatched: 5. Germline V gene lookup returns CDR1 LNHNV and CDR2 YYDKDF (reference sequence). The CDR3 covers 14 residues. CDR3: CATSSPGQGDEQYF. CDR3 sequence (DNA): TGTGCCACCAGCAGCCCGGGACAGGGAGACGAGCAGTACTTC.

The genes are TRBV6-1 and TRBJ2-4, with D possibly being TRBD1 (5 bases). CDR1 is MNHNS and CDR2 is SASEGT in the germline V gene. V dropped 5 bases and J dropped 0 bases, with 8 bases sitting between them. The CDR3 length is 14 residues. The CDR3 DNA is TGTGCCAGCAGTTCAGGGATAGCCAAAAACATTCAGTACTTC. This gives the protein CASSSGIAKNIQYF.